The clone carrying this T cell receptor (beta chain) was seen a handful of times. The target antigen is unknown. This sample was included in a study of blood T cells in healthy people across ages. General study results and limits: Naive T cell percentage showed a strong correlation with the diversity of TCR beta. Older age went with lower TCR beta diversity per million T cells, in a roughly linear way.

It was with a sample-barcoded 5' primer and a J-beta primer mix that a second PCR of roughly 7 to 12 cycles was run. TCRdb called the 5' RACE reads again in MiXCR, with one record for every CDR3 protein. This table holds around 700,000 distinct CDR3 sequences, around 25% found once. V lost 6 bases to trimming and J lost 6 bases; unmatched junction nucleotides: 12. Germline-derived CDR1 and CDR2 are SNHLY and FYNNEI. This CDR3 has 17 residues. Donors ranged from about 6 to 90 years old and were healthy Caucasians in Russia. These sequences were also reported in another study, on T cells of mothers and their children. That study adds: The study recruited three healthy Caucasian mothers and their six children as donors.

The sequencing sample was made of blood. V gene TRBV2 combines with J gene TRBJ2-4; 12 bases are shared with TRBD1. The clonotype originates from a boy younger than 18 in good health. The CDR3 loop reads CASSGLIGTGGTNIQYF. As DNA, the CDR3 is TGTGCCAGCAGCGGGCTGATTGGGACAGGGGGCACAAACATTCAGTACTTC.